This T cell receptor beta chain was recorded in a study of control samples from healthy donors and cancer patients. CDR3 length: 13 residues. V lost 1 base, J lost 6 bases, and 10 bases lay in between. CDR1 and CDR2 (germline): MGHRA, YSYEKL. Sequencing was performed with immunoSEQ multiplex PCR; in TCRdb, only in-frame clones are kept and a portion is missing. There are about 200,000 clones in the sample, with 2.2% held by the top ten. This chain uses TRBV4-1 with TRBJ2-7; no clear D gene. Sample: blood. This receptor was taken from a woman aged 30 to 39 in good health. CDR3 sequence reads: CASSQANLVEQYF. The DNA for the CDR3 is TGCGCCAGCAGCCAAGCTAACCTCGTCGAGCAGTACTTC.